What follows is one T cell receptor (beta chain) and its context. Its antigen is not yet known. No base qualities exist here, and no much larger clone lies one base off it. The CDR3 contains 18 residues, cysteine and phenylalanine counted. Just CDR3 DNA is preserved here, 54 bases in frame from base 1. Reading the germline V gene gives CDR1 SGHVS and CDR2 FQNEAQ. Cut back by 0 bases and 6 bases, the V and J ends lie 24 bases apart. Synthetic TCR analog templates were spiked into each PCR so that absolute template abundance could be estimated from read counts. TCRbeta CDR3 regions were amplified from genomic DNA with bias-controlled V and J gene primers using the immunoSEQ assay. Rearranged TCRbeta segments were sequenced at approximately 20X coverage. From the authors' description of their analysis: Clustering was used to correct sequencing errors, and CDR3s were annotated against IMGT to assign V, D and J genes. Downstream analyses used only productive TCRbeta rearrangements, leaving out any out-of-frame or stop-codon sequences. To compute clonality, Shannon entropy was normalized by the log of the number of unique productive sequences and then subtracted from one. Clones differing between time points or between blood and tumor were identified using Fisher's exact test with Benjamini-Hochberg correction, with an adjusted p below 0.01 applied as the threshold. TCRdb obtained this table from immuneACCESS and retained in-frame rearrangements with V and J assigned. These tables miss some clones; where compared with another copy, unresolved V genes account for less than half of the shortfall, and the remainder is unexplained. V and J calls and clone size come straight from that table; D and trimming were deduced from the DNA. The sample table lists about 88,000 clones, more than 90% of them with a count of one. The ten most abundant clones make up 8% to 10% of the sample.

The entry originates in a study of PD-L1 blockade in urothelial cancer (dated 2017 in TCRdb). Notes on the research overall: Every patient began therapy in the mid-2010s and was given atezolizumab 1,200 mg intravenously every 3 weeks. About 85% of the 29 patients were males with bladder-origin urothelial cancer, and about 60% of the 29 reported a prior smoking history. An ECOG performance status of 0 or 1 was recorded for the patients, and 0 to 3 prior chemotherapy regimens had been received by the patients. Blood samples were analyzed at two time points: 3 weeks after treatment start (second dose) and 6 weeks after treatment start. Blood samples gave a median of approximately 150,000 T cells and approximately 85,000 unique TCRs, with a median clonality of around 0.08. The study was an exploratory multi-omic analysis of somatic, immune and clinical correlates of response to PD-L1 blockade with atezolizumab in urothelial cancer. Pretreatment tumor samples, along with matched peripheral blood collected serially before and after atezolizumab treatment, underwent TCR sequencing. Durable clinical benefit was defined as a progression-free survival longer than 6 months, and TCR features were additionally tested against progression-free survival and overall survival. Whole exome sequencing and RNA sequencing of pretreatment tumors were performed alongside TCR sequencing in the same patients. Durable clinical benefit was achieved by nine patients and was not achieved by 20 patients. Pretreatment blood TCR-seq was available for fewer than 30 patients, at least one posttreatment blood collection was obtained for approximately 25 patients, and tumor TCR-seq was available for approximately 25 patients. What the study reported, not specific to this receptor: Small sample size (n ≈ 29) and many exploratory analyses mean the results are intended to be hypothesis-generating. A pretreatment peripheral blood TCR clonality below the median was linked to improved progression-free and overall survival. Greater expansion of tumor-associated TCR clones in peripheral blood 3 weeks after the start of treatment was observed in patients with durable benefit (n of about 24, p = 0.022).

A total of around 30 patients with locally advanced or metastatic urothelial carcinoma, treated at Memorial Sloan Kettering on a trial protocol, made up the cohort. Peripheral blood mononuclear cells were collected pretreatment and during treatment, at between 1 and 8 total time points per patient. The Qiagen DNeasy Blood extraction kit was used to purify genomic DNA from total PBMCs and from tumor samples. PBMCs were collected pretreatment and during treatment and were isolated and stored as previously described. Sequenced material: PBMCs, taken around atezolizumab (anti-PD-L1) treatment. The sequence derives from a man between 60 and 75 years old with urothelial cancer. The rearrangement combines TRBV7-8 with TRBJ2-7; the D gene is possibly TRBD1, with 5 bases matching. At the DNA level, the sequence is TGTGCCAGCAGCTTAGCACTTCCCCGGCTAGACAGAACTATCGAGCAGTACTTC. This codes for CASSLALPRLDRTIEQYF.